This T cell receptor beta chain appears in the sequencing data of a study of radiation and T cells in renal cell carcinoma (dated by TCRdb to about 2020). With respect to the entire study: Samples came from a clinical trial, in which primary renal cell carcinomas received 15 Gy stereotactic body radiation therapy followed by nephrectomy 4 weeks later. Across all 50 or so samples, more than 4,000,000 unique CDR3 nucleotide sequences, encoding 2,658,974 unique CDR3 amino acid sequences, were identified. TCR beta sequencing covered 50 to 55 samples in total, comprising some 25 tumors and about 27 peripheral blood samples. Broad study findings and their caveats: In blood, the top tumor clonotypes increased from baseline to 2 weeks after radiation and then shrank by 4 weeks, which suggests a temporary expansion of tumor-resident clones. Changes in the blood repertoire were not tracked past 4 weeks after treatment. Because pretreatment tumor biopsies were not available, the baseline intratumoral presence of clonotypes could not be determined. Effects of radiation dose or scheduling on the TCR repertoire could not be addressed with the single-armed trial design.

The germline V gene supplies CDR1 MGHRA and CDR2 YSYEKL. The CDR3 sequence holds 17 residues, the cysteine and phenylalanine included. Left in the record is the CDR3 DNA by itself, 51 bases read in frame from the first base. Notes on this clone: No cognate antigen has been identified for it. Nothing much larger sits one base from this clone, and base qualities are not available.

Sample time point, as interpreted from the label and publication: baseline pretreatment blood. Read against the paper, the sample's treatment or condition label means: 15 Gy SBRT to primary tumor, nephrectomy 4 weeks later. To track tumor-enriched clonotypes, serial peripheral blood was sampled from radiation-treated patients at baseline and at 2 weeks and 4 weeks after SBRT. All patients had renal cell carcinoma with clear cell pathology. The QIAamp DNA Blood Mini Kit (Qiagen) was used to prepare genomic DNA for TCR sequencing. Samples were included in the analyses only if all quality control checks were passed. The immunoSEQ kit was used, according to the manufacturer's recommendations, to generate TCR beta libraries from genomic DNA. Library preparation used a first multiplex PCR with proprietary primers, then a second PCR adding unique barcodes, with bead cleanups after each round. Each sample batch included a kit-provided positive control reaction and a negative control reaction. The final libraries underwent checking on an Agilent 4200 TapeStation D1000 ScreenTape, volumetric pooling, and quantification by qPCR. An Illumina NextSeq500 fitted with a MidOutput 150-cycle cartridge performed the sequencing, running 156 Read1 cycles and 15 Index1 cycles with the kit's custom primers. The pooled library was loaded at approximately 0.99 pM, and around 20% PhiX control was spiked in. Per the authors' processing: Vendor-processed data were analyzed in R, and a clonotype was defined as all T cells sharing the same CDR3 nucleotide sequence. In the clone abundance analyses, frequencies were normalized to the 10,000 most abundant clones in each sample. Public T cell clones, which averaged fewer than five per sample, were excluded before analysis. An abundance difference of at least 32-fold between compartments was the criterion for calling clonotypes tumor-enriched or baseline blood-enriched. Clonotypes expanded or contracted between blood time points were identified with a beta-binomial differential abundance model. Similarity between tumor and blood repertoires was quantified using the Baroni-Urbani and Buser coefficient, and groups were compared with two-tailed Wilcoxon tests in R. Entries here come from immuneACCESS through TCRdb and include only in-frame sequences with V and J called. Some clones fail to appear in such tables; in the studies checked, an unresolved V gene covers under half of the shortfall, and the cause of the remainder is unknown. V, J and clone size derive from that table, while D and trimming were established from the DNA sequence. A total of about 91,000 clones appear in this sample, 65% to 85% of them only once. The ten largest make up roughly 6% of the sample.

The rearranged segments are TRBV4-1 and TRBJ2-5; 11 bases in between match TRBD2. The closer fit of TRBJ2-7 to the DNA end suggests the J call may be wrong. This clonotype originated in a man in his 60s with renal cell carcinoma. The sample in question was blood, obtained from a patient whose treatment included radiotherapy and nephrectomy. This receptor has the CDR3 CASSQAPPGLAAYEQYF. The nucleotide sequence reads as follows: TGCGCCAGCAGCCAAGCGCCTCCGGGACTAGCGGCCTACGAGCAGTACTTC.